This TCR beta chain was documented in a study of radiotherapy plus CTLA-4 blockade in lung cancer. For the study at large: Of the patients, roughly 17% showed objective responses and more than 30% attained disease control. Findings and caveats of the study: Expansion of tumor-derived TCR clones was observed in blood after radiotherapy plus ipilimumab.

Participants had chemo-refractory metastatic non-small-cell lung cancer and were treated with focal radiation plus ipilimumab CTLA-4 blockade. The data were produced by immunoSEQ multiplex PCR, yet TCRdb's version contains in-frame clones alone and is incomplete. This sample yields about 85,000 clones, of which approximately 86% are seen a single time; more than 2% belongs to the top ten. With regard to this clone: Its antigen is not identified.

Trimming took off 2 bases at V and 6 bases at J, with 13 bases between the two ends. Germline V lookup: CDR1 GTSNPN, CDR2 SVGIG (reference sequence). The CDR3 totals 14 residues. The sample consisted of peripheral blood, taken from a patient treated with radiotherapy plus ipilimumab. The gene calls are TRBV30 and TRBJ1-4; D is unclear. The clonotype was recovered from a human donor with non-small cell lung cancer who had a partial response to radiotherapy plus ipilimumab. The DNA of the CDR3 is TGTGCCTGGAGTAGAGGGCTTAGGGATGAAAAACTGTTTTTT. Amino acid sequence: CAWSRGLRDEKLFF.